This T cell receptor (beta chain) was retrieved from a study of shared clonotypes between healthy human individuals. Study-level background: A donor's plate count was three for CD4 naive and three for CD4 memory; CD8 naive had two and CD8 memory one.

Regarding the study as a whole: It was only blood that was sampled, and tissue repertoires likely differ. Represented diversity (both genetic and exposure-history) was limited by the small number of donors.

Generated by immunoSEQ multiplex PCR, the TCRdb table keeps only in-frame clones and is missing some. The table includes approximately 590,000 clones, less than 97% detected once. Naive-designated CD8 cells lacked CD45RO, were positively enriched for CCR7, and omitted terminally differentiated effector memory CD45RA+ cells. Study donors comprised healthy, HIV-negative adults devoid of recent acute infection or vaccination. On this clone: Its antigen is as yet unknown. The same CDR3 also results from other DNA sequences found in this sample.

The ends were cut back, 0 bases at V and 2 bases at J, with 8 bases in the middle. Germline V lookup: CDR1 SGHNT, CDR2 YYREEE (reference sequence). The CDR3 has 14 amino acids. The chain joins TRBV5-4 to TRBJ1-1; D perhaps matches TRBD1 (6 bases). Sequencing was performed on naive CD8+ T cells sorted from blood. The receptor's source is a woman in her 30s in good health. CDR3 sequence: CASSLAGANTEAFF. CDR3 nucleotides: TGTGCCAGCAGCTTGGCAGGGGCAAACACTGAAGCTTTCTTT. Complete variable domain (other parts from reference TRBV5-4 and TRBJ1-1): ETGVTQSPTHLIKTRGQQVTLRCSSQSGHNTVSWYQQALGQGPQFIFQYYREEENGRGNFPPRFSGLQFPNYSSELNVNALELDDSALYLCASSLAGANTEAFFGQGTRLTVV.